Listed below are T cell receptor beta chains from one sample, sequenced in a study of blood T cell repertoires in COVID-19. The protocol was immunoSEQ multiplex PCR, while the TCRdb copy is restricted to in-frame clones and leaves out a portion. The data contain approximately 240,000 clones, 70% to 90% of them singletons. Sequencing was done on a sample of peripheral blood. The source of these receptors is an older woman with active or convalescent COVID-19. The CDR3 runs from the conserved cysteine through the conserved F or W. The order of the fields is V gene, CDR3 protein.

v_call: TRBV6-6; cdr3_aa: CASSLSRTGRTSQPQHF
v_call: TRBV15; cdr3_aa: CATSRRTVSTDTQYF
v_call: TRBV4-1; cdr3_aa: CASSRRTALLDTQYF
v_call: TRBV2; cdr3_aa: CASSRLQGYNEQFF
v_call: TRBV7-8; cdr3_aa: CASSLDRGRGGGYTF
v_call: TRBV3-1/TRBV3-2; cdr3_aa: CASSQGDRGEAFF
v_call: TRBV5-6; cdr3_aa: CASSASGTLGETQYF
v_call: TRBV5-1; cdr3_aa: CASSSGQGGTEAFF
v_call: TRBV15; cdr3_aa: CATSRDLRVIEAFF
v_call: TRBV5-1; cdr3_aa: CASSLQPGLASTYEQYF
v_call: TRBV2; cdr3_aa: CASGWNRNYGYTF
v_call: TRBV9; cdr3_aa: CASSVGLAGEGGADTQYF
v_call: TRBV4-1; cdr3_aa: CASSQRTGNDEQYF
v_call: TRBV6-1; cdr3_aa: CASSEDSPSLSGANVLTF
v_call: TRBV11-2; cdr3_aa: CASSTDRHNEKLFF
v_call: TRBV28; cdr3_aa: CASSPVEASNQPQHF
v_call: TRBV21-1; cdr3_aa: CASSNPDRDGYTF
v_call: TRBV6-6; cdr3_aa: CASSLRQGLGDQPQHF
v_call: TRBV7-2; cdr3_aa: CASSLGIGLGQETQYF
v_call: TRBV28; cdr3_aa: CASNPTGGHSPLHF
v_call: TRBV2; cdr3_aa: CASIRDRGSNQPQHF
v_call: TRBV7-2; cdr3_aa: CASSLAAASGSNEQFF
v_call: TRBV7-5; cdr3_aa: CARSLRREATNTEAFF
v_call: TRBV6-2/TRBV6-3; cdr3_aa: CASSTGTAGTNYGYTF
v_call: TRBV28; cdr3_aa: CASTLRLAGGRETQYF
v_call: TRBV5-4; cdr3_aa: CASSPWTSGGYGTQYF
v_call: TRBV27; cdr3_aa: CASSQGRGIDEQFF
v_call: TRBV7-9; cdr3_aa: CGSRGRGSYNEQFF
v_call: TRBV7-8; cdr3_aa: CASSPTTGILQPQHF
v_call: TRBV28; cdr3_aa: CASSFGGEAFF
v_call: TRBV2; cdr3_aa: CASRPREESTDTQYF
v_call: TRBV7-6; cdr3_aa: CASSSSLAGGSTDTQYF
v_call: TRBV15; cdr3_aa: CATSRVRGSYEQYF
v_call: TRBV9; cdr3_aa: CASSFLAGVRDEQFF
v_call: TRBV6-6; cdr3_aa: CASSYATEYSPLHF
v_call: TRBV11-1; cdr3_aa: CASSSPGGGRYEQYF
v_call: TRBV7-2; cdr3_aa: CASSKRDSREDTIYF
v_call: TRBV6-6; cdr3_aa: CASSSDREETSYGYTF
v_call: TRBV2; cdr3_aa: CASSEGQDNYGYTF
v_call: TRBV5-1; cdr3_aa: CASSLSLDRGLLVFF
v_call: TRBV29-1; cdr3_aa: CSVASRVGNTEAFF
v_call: TRBV4-1; cdr3_aa: CASSQNRATGGEAFF
v_call: TRBV19; cdr3_aa: CASSVSPRGDTQYF
v_call: TRBV19; cdr3_aa: CASSHGGGANVLTF
v_call: TRBV13; cdr3_aa: CASSLGLTGSPEAFF
v_call: TRBV6-5; cdr3_aa: CASRIENTGELFF
v_call: TRBV5-1; cdr3_aa: CASSPPSGDTGELFF
v_call: TRBV2; cdr3_aa: CASSQGTSGGPRETQYF
v_call: TRBV7-9; cdr3_aa: CASSLNRGRITGELFF
v_call: TRBV7-9; cdr3_aa: CASSLGPGQGHYGYTF